The T cell receptor (beta chain) described here comes from a study of radiation and T cells in renal cell carcinoma. General study results and limits: No pretreatment tumor biopsies were available for baseline clonotypes. Top tumor clonotypes rose in blood 2 weeks post-radiation, then contracted.

Per germline, CDR1 GTSNPN and CDR2 SVGIG (reference sequence). V gave up 1 base and J gave up 4 bases; unmatched junction bases: 5. This CDR3 is built from 14 residues. Profiling relied on immunoSEQ multiplex PCR, and the TCRdb table lists in-frame clones only, not all of them. The sample includes about 140,000 clones, approximately 82% of them seen just once. The count of this clone is one. Its antigen is not known. Time point here: baseline pretreatment blood. This sample's treatment: 15 Gy SBRT to primary tumor, nephrectomy 4 weeks later. After SBRT, blood was collected at 2 and 4 weeks, plus baseline. The patient's renal cell carcinoma had clear cell pathology.

V usage is TRBV30 and J usage is TRBJ2-5; 8 bases agree with TRBD1. The specimen was blood, collected from a patient whose treatment included radiotherapy and nephrectomy. The clonotype comes from a woman aged 45-65 years with renal cell carcinoma. The CDR3 bases are TGTGCCTGGAGTGCGAGGACAGGGAGAGAGACCCAGTACTTC. Protein product: CAWSARTGRETQYF.